A selection of T cell receptor beta chains follows, all from one sample in a study of CD4 T cells in relation to SARS-CoV-2 and coronaviruses. For these TCRs, the target antigens are not known. TCRdb's copy holds only in-frame clones and misses some; the assay was immunoSEQ multiplex PCR. The sample lists around 25,000 clones; about two thirds were seen once. The sequenced sample consisted of CD4+ T cells from PBMCs, cultured in vitro. Source of these receptors: a human donor in good health. Both conserved end residues are part of each CDR3. Fields, in order: CDR3 protein, CDR3 DNA, D gene, V gene, clone size, J gene. D genes are given only for firm matches. The size of a clone is reported for some rows only, either as once, few or many, or as a class for expanded clones.

CASTWVGGGWSSTEAFF,TGCGCCAGCACCTGGGTGGGGGGCGGTTGGAGTAGCACTGAAGCTTTCTTT,NA,TRBV5-1,NA,TRBJ1-1
CASRTEGTNEKLFF,TGTGCCAGCAGGACGGAAGGAACTAATGAAAAACTGTTTTTT,NA,TRBV7-9,NA,TRBJ1-4
CASSLGHDRGYTF,TGCGCCAGCAGCTTGGGCCACGACAGGGGCTACACCTTC,NA,TRBV5-1,NA,TRBJ1-2
CASSKGQAPGANVLTF,TGTGCCAGCAGCAAGGGACAGGCTCCCGGGGCCAACGTCCTGACTTTC,TRBD1,TRBV7-6,NA,TRBJ2-6
CASSLTGEGGETQYF,TGTGCCAGCAGCCTCACAGGGGAAGGAGGAGAGACCCAGTACTTC,TRBD1,TRBV3-1/TRBV3-2,NA,TRBJ2-5
CASSLNPGRPDTQYF,TGTGCCAGCAGCTTAAACCCCGGGAGGCCAGATACGCAGTATTTT,TRBD2,TRBV7-3,NA,TRBJ2-3
CASSSGGLNTEAFF,TGTGCCAGCAGTTCGGGAGGGTTGAACACTGAAGCTTTCTTT,NA,TRBV6-2/TRBV6-3,NA,TRBJ1-1
CASSHGDRGREKLFF,TGCGCCAGCAGCCACGGGGACAGGGGGCGTGAAAAACTGTTTTTT,TRBD1,TRBV10-2,NA,TRBJ1-4
CASSQGAMGGTGELFF,TGTGCCAGCAGCCAAGGGGCGATGGGGGGTACCGGGGAGCTGTTTTTT,NA,TRBV3-1/TRBV3-2,few,TRBJ2-2
CASSPPQGTAEAFF,TGTGCCAGCTCACCACCGCAGGGGACAGCTGAAGCTTTCTTT,TRBD1,TRBV18,NA,TRBJ1-1
CASTLSGQGNTGELFF,TGTGCCAGTACCCTCAGCGGACAGGGGAACACCGGGGAGCTGTTTTTT,TRBD1,TRBV19,NA,TRBJ2-2
CAWSPTGGVEQFF,TGTGCCTGGAGTCCCACAGGGGGGGTTGAGCAGTTCTTC,NA,TRBV30,once,TRBJ2-1
CASSQGQGPGGPYEQYF,TGCGCCAGCAGCCAAGGACAGGGCCCCGGAGGCCCCTACGAGCAGTACTTC,TRBD1,TRBV4-3,NA,TRBJ2-7
CASSALGGNTEAFF,TGTGCCAGCAGCGCACTCGGCGGGAACACTGAAGCTTTCTTT,NA,TRBV7-9,NA,TRBJ1-1
CASSTTGKVMDTQYF,TGTGCCAGTAGTACGACAGGGAAGGTGATGGATACGCAGTATTTT,TRBD1,TRBV19,NA,TRBJ2-3
CASSPDSYEQYF,TGCGCCAGCAGCCCTGACAGTTACGAGCAGTACTTC,NA,TRBV5-1,NA,TRBJ2-7
CASSYGTGDEKLFF,TGCGCCAGCAGCTATGGGACAGGGGATGAAAAACTGTTTTTT,TRBD1,TRBV5-1,NA,TRBJ1-4
CAWSVLRETQYF,TGTGCCTGGAGTGTACTCCGGGAGACCCAGTACTTC,NA,TRBV30,NA,TRBJ2-5
CASSYVPDQPQHF,TGTGCCAGCAGTTACGTCCCTGATCAGCCCCAGCATTTT,NA,TRBV6-2/TRBV6-3,NA,TRBJ1-5
CASSPGQGLTEAFF,TGTGCCAGCAGTCCCGGACAGGGCCTCACTGAAGCTTTCTTT,TRBD1,TRBV27,NA,TRBJ1-1
CASSPGGGMNTGELFF,TGTGCCAGCAGCCCTGGCGGGGGTATGAACACCGGGGAGCTGTTTTTT,TRBD2,TRBV11-3,NA,TRBJ2-2